Listed below are T cell receptor beta chains from one sample, sequenced in a study of cytomegalovirus exposure and HLA in healthy donors. Repertoires were generated with immunoSEQ multiplex PCR, while TCRdb's copy carries only in-frame clones and drops some. The sample contains 130,000 or so clones, about 90% of which appear only once. Sequenced material: PBMCs. Every receptor here comes from a young woman in good health and CMV-seronegative. The CDR3 runs from the conserved cysteine through the conserved F or W. D genes are given only for firm matches. Size is omitted from some rows. Given values are once, few, many or a class for expanded clones.

v_call,j_call,clone_size,d_call,cdr3_nt,cdr3_aa
TRBV28,TRBJ1-2,-,TRBD1,TGTGCCAACTATGACAGGGGTAACTATGGCTACACCTTC,CANYDRGNYGYTF
TRBV7-3,TRBJ2-1,-,-,TGTGCCAGCAGTAGCGAAGGGCAACCTTACAATGAGCAGTTCTTC,CASSSEGQPYNEQFF
TRBV4-3,TRBJ2-7,few,TRBD1,TGCGCCAGCAGCCTCCTTAGGACAGGGTACTACGAGCAGTACTTC,CASSLLRTGYYEQYF
TRBV6-5,TRBJ1-1,-,TRBD1,TGTGCCAGCAGCCGCAGGACAGGGCACACTGAAGCTTTCTTT,CASSRRTGHTEAFF
TRBV2,TRBJ2-5,-,TRBD1,TGTGCCAGCAGTTGGGACAGGGCAGAGACCCAGTACTTC,CASSWDRAETQYF
TRBV2,TRBJ2-7,-,TRBD1,TGTGCCAGCAGTAACCCCAAGCAGACAGGGTCCCTCTCCTACGAGCAGTACTTC,CASSNPKQTGSLSYEQYF
TRBV30,TRBJ2-7,-,TRBD1,TGTGCCTGGAGTAACAGGGGTTCGGCCGAGCAGTACTTC,CAWSNRGSAEQYF
TRBV19,TRBJ2-1,-,TRBD2,TGTGCCAGTAGTATAGTTCAAGGGACTACCTACAATGAGCAGTTCTTC,CASSIVQGTTYNEQFF
TRBV7-2,TRBJ1-1,-,TRBD1,TGTGCCAGCAGCCCTGGGGACAGGAAGAACACTGAAGCTTTCTTT,CASSPGDRKNTEAFF
TRBV10-3,TRBJ1-1,-,TRBD1,TGTGCCATCAGACAGGGGCAGAACACTGAAGCTTTCTTT,CAIRQGQNTEAFF
TRBV18,TRBJ2-7,-,-,TGTGCCAGCTCACCGACAGGTAAAGGTAGCGAGCAGTACTTC,CASSPTGKGSEQYF
TRBV5-1,TRBJ1-2,-,-,TGCGCCAGCAGCTTGCTAGGGGCAGAATCCTCGCTGAGTGGCTACACCTTC,CASSLLGAESSLSGYTF
TRBV6-5,TRBJ2-1,-,TRBD2,TGTGCCAGCACCCCAGGGACTAGCGCTACTAGAGAGCAGTTCTTC,CASTPGTSATREQFF
TRBV6-5,TRBJ1-2,once,TRBD1,TGTGCCAGCAGTAGAAGCAGGGGGGCTAACTATGGCTACACCTTC,CASSRSRGANYGYTF
TRBV6-1,TRBJ2-4,many,-,TGTGCCAGCAGTGAAACAGACAGAAACATTCAGTACTTC,CASSETDRNIQYF
TRBV18,TRBJ1-3,-,-,TGTGCCAGCTCACCCGTCCAGGGAAGTGGAAACACCATATATTTT,CASSPVQGSGNTIYF
TRBV9,TRBJ2-2,-,TRBD2,TGTGCCAGCAGCGGCGGGAGGGCGAACACCGGGGAGCTGTTTTTT,CASSGGRANTGELFF
TRBV4-2,TRBJ1-4,-,TRBD1,TGTGCCAGCAGCCAAGGACAGGGCGGTGAAAAACTGTTTTTT,CASSQGQGGEKLFF
TRBV6-5,TRBJ1-1,-,TRBD1,TGTGCCAGCAGCCCGGACAGGGGCGGGAACACTGAAGCTTTCTTT,CASSPDRGGNTEAFF
TRBV2,TRBJ2-1,-,TRBD1,TGTGCCAGCGAGGGTTCTGTCGGGACAGGGGTTAATGAGCAGTTCTTC,CASEGSVGTGVNEQFF
TRBV6-4,TRBJ2-1,-,TRBD2,TGTGCCAGCAGTCGGACTAGTGCAGTTGTGGATGAGCAGTTCTTC,CASSRTSAVVDEQFF
TRBV5-6,TRBJ2-5,-,TRBD1,TGTGCCAGCAGCTTGCTGGACAGGGACCAAGAGACCCAGTACTTC,CASSLLDRDQETQYF
TRBV9,TRBJ2-2,-,-,TGTGCCAGCAGCGTAGGGTTGGCGGGGAGCACGAACACCGGGGAGCTGTTTTTT,CASSVGLAGSTNTGELFF
TRBV7-9,TRBJ2-7,-,-,TGTGCCAGCAGCTTATCGCAGGGTGGGGAGCAGTACTTC,CASSLSQGGEQYF
TRBV7-2,TRBJ1-6,-,-,TGTGCCAGCAGCTTAGCCAGGGATAATTCACCCCTCCACTTT,CASSLARDNSPLHF
TRBV5-1,TRBJ2-1,once,TRBD2,TGCGCCAGCAGCCTAGGGCTAGCGGCTACCGAACACAATGAGCAGTTCTTC,CASSLGLAATEHNEQFF
TRBV27,TRBJ1-1,-,-,TGTGCCAGCAGTTTAATCGGCAGAACTAGGCACACTGAAGCTTTCTTT,CASSLIGRTRHTEAFF
TRBV27,TRBJ1-4,-,TRBD1,TGTGCCAGCAGTTCACGTTTCCGGGACAGGGATGAAAAACTGTTTTTT,CASSSRFRDRDEKLFF
TRBV7-6,TRBJ1-2,-,TRBD1,TGTGCCAGCAGCCCAAGGGGGGGACAGGAAGTCTATGGCTACACCTTC,CASSPRGGQEVYGYTF
TRBV7-2,TRBJ1-2,-,TRBD1,TGTGCCAGCAGCCCAATACAGGGGGCGGGTGGCTACACCTTC,CASSPIQGAGGYTF
TRBV5-5,TRBJ2-4,-,-,TGTGCCAGCAGCCCATGGGGGGGCCTAAACGACAAAAACATTCAGTACTTC,CASSPWGGLNDKNIQYF
TRBV21-1,TRBJ2-7,-,-,TGTGCCAGCAACCTTATAGCGGGATTCGTACACGAGCAGTACTTC,CASNLIAGFVHEQYF
TRBV13,TRBJ2-5,-,-,TGTGCCAGCAGCCGAACCCAACAGGGACAAGAGACCCAGTACTTC,CASSRTQQGQETQYF
TRBV5-6,TRBJ2-1,-,TRBD2,TGTGCCAGCAGCTTAGCTGCCGGGAGGAGGGATGAGCAGTTCTTC,CASSLAAGRRDEQFF
TRBV5-1,TRBJ2-1,-,TRBD2,TGCGCCAGCAGCTTGGTCCTGGCTGGCGGGGGGGCATACAATGAGCAGTTCTTC,CASSLVLAGGGAYNEQFF
TRBV4-2,TRBJ2-7,-,TRBD1,TGTGCCAGCAGCCAAGATTCGGGACAGGGGACGGACGAGCAGTACTTC,CASSQDSGQGTDEQYF
TRBV4-3,TRBJ2-7,-,-,TGCGCCAGCAGCCAAGTCGCCAGGGTGAGCTCCTACGAGCAGTACTTC,CASSQVARVSSYEQYF
TRBV21-1,TRBJ1-5,-,-,TGTGCCAGCAGCTCCCGAGAGGGACACCCATTTGATTTCACCCAGCATTTT,CASSSREGHPFDFTQHF
TRBV4-3,TRBJ1-4,-,TRBD1,TGCGCCAGCAGCCAGGGACAGGGCCTAAATGAAAAACTGTTTTTT,CASSQGQGLNEKLFF
TRBV19,TRBJ1-1,once,-,TGTGCCAGTAGTATAGACCCGGGTAAAGGCACTGAAGCTTTCTTT,CASSIDPGKGTEAFF
TRBV15,TRBJ2-1,-,TRBD2,TGTGCCACCAGCAGAGAGGGCGGGAGGGACTACTACAATGAGCAGTTCTTC,CATSREGGRDYYNEQFF
TRBV5-1,TRBJ1-2,-,-,TGCGCCAGTCGGGTCCGAGTGGTGGATGGCTACACCTTC,CASRVRVVDGYTF
TRBV27,TRBJ2-3,-,TRBD1,TGTGCCAGCAGTTCTAGGGGGCTCGCAGATACGCAGTATTTT,CASSSRGLADTQYF
TRBV7-9,TRBJ2-3,once,-,TGTGCCAGCATGCCACCGGGTGTAAGCACAGATACGCAGTATTTT,CASMPPGVSTDTQYF
TRBV11-3,TRBJ2-1,-,TRBD1,TGTGCCAGCAGCCCCGGGACAGGGGGCTTCAATGAGCAGTTCTTC,CASSPGTGGFNEQFF
TRBV7-9,TRBJ2-7,-,TRBD2,TGTGCCAGCAGCCCGTTCCCGGGACTAGCGGATAAGAGCTCCTACGAGCAGTACTTC,CASSPFPGLADKSSYEQYF
TRBV2,TRBJ1-5,-,-,TGTGCCAGCAGTGACAGGGGATATAGCAATCAGCCCCAGCATTTT,CASSDRGYSNQPQHF
TRBV18,TRBJ1-2,-,-,TGTGCCAGCTCACCATCTGACAGTAACTATGGCTACACCTTC,CASSPSDSNYGYTF
TRBV5-4,TRBJ2-5,-,-,TGTGCCAGCAGAACGCAAGACAGTCAAGAGACCCAGTACTTC,CASRTQDSQETQYF
TRBV10-3,TRBJ2-7,-,-,TGTGCCATCAGTGTGGGTCAGGGATCCTTCGAGCAGTACTTC,CAISVGQGSFEQYF
TRBV19,TRBJ2-1,-,TRBD1,TGTGCCAGTAGGACGGACAGGGGGGTGAACAATGAGCAGTTCTTC,CASRTDRGVNNEQFF
TRBV19,TRBJ2-7,-,-,TGTGCCAGTAGTATAAGTAGGGGGATAAACGAGCAGTACTTC,CASSISRGINEQYF
TRBV28,TRBJ1-1,-,-,TGTGCCAGCACGCCCGGGACTGAAGCTTTCTTT,CASTPGTEAFF
TRBV21-1,TRBJ2-7,-,-,TGTGCCAGCAACTACAGGGGGGAGAAGGACGAGCAGTACTTC,CASNYRGEKDEQYF
TRBV4-1,TRBJ1-1,once,-,TGCGCCAGCAGCCAAGCCTTGTTCGGGAGGACTGAAGCTTTCTTT,CASSQALFGRTEAFF
TRBV7-9,TRBJ2-3,-,TRBD2,TGTGCCAGCACCCACCCTGAACTAGCGGGTACGCAGTATTTT,CASTHPELAGTQYF
TRBV27,TRBJ1-1,-,TRBD1,TGTGCCAGCAGTCCTCGGGACAGCCGGAACACTGAAGCTTTCTTT,CASSPRDSRNTEAFF